The 30 T cell receptor beta chains below come from one sample, sequenced in a study of cytomegalovirus exposure and HLA in healthy donors. PCR primers comprised 60 Vbeta and 13 Jbeta primers. Only in-frame clones appear in the TCRdb table, and some are missing; sequencing was by immunoSEQ multiplex PCR. The table lists 120,000 or so clones, about 73% of them singletons. Sequenced sample: PBMCs. The receptor set was obtained from a woman in her thirties or forties in good health and CMV-seropositive.

V is TRBV2 and J is TRBJ2-5, with 7 nucleotides matching TRBD2. The V gene end was trimmed by 6 bases and the J gene end by 7 bases; junction bases not matched to a gene: 8. The CDR3 runs 13 residues. Germline CDR1 SNHLY, CDR2 FYNNEI. The chain's CDR3 is CASRTGLDGTQYF. The CDR3 nucleotides are TGTGCCAGCAGGACTGGACTAGATGGGACCCAGTACTTC.

This clone appeared a single time. The chain recombines TRBV20-1 with TRBJ2-3, with a possible D match to TRBD1 (6 bases). Trimming removed 6 bases at V and 5 bases at J, with 9 bases between. The V gene's germline CDR1 is DFQATT and CDR2 SNEGSKA (reference sequence). The CDR3 is 11 residues long. As DNA, the CDR3 is TGCAGTGCCACAGGGAGAGATACGCAGTATTTT. Protein: CSATGRDTQYF.

The chain employs TRBV2 and TRBJ1-2; D is ambiguous. CDR3 length: 13 residues. Germline V gene data show CDR1 as SNHLY and CDR2 as FYNNEI. V gave up 3 bases and J gave up 3 bases, with 8 bases separating them. The CDR3 DNA follows: TGTGCCAGCAGTGAGTTTATTTACTATGGCTACACCTTC. This sequence encodes CASSEFIYYGYTF.

This clone was detected once. The genes are TRBV7-2 and TRBJ1-2, with TRBD1 matching over 8 bases. This CDR3 contains 15 residues. After removal of 5 bases from V and 4 bases from J, the junction contained 9 bases not matched to a gene. Germline V gene sequence: CDR1 SGHTA, CDR2 FQGNSA. CDR3 sequence: CASSPDGQGTYGYTF. CDR3 DNA sequence: TGTGCCAGCAGCCCCGATGGACAGGGCACCTATGGCTACACCTTC.

V and J are TRBV9 and TRBJ1-5, with a tentative D call TRBD1 (5 bases). Per germline, CDR1 SGDLS and CDR2 YYNGEE. The length of the CDR3 is 13 residues. V was pared by 4 bases and J by 7 bases, with 12 bases between. Here the CDR3 reads CASSPGVGQPQHF. The CDR3 DNA follows: TGTGCCAGCAGCCCGGGGGTAGGCCAGCCCCAGCATTTT.

The chain has TRBV19 and TRBJ2-1, with TRBD2 matching over 9 bases. CDR1 LNHDA and CDR2 SQIVND come from the germline V gene (reference sequence). The CDR3 loop spans 13 amino acids. The junction had 4 bases not matched to a gene; V was cut back by 3 bases and J by 10 bases. CDR3 loop: CASSMLAGREQFF. CDR3 DNA: TGTGCCAGTAGTATGCTAGCGGGGCGGGAGCAGTTCTTC.

The gene calls are TRBV12-5 and TRBJ2-7; the D gene is possibly TRBD1 (7 bases). Germline CDR1 is LGHNT and CDR2 is FRNRAP. The ends were cut back, 2 bases at V and 0 bases at J, with 20 bases in the middle. CDR3 length: 18 amino acids. The CDR3: CASGLSPNRGGLSYEQYF. In DNA form, the CDR3 reads TGTGCTAGTGGTTTGAGCCCTAACAGGGGAGGACTCTCCTACGAGCAGTACTTC.

This clone has more than one count but fewer than ten. The chain joins TRBV9 to TRBJ2-3; no definite D call. The V gene lost 4 bases and the J gene lost 3 bases, with 18 bases spanning the gap. The CDR3 is made up of 16 amino acids. Germline CDR1 is SGDLS and CDR2 is YYNGEE. The CDR3 DNA follows: TGTGCCAGCAGCCTCCGAGCAGGCCTCGCAACAGATACGCAGTATTTT. It is translated as CASSLRAGLATDTQYF.

The J gene is TRBJ2-3, the V gene TRBV10-3; 11 bases are a match to TRBD1. V lost 11 bases, J lost 9 bases, and 13 bases stayed unmatched. Per germline, CDR1 ENHRY and CDR2 SYGVKD. The CDR3 has 14 amino acids. CDR3 sequence reads: CAVLEGTGGGTQYF. DNA for the CDR3: TGTGCCGTACTAGAAGGGACAGGGGGAGGGACGCAGTATTTT.

In its sample, this clone was seen once. Written as DNA, the CDR3 is TGTGCCAGCAGTTTATTCACAGGGCGGGACACTGAAGCTTTCTTT. This codes for CASSLFTGRDTEAFF. The chain uses TRBV28 and TRBJ1-1, with D tentatively TRBD1 (6 bases). Germline CDR1 is MDHEN and CDR2 is SYDVKM. V was clipped by 1 base and J by 3 bases, with 12 bases between them. The CDR3 is 15 residues long.

The J gene is TRBJ1-1, the V gene TRBV13; D gene uncertain. The CDR3 loop spans 13 amino acids. Trimming removed 4 bases from V and 0 bases from J, with 6 bases in between. Germline CDR1 and CDR2: PRHDT and FYEKMQ (reference sequence). Here the CDR3 reads CASSSRVNTEAFF. CDR3 bases: TGTGCCAGCAGCTCCCGGGTGAACACTGAAGCTTTCTTT.

This clone was observed a handful of times. The chain employs TRBV19 and TRBJ1-1, with TRBD1 identical over 10 bases. The junction had 5 bases not matched to a gene; V was cut back by 4 bases and J by 6 bases. CDR3 size: 14 residues. CDR1 is LNHDA and CDR2 is SQIVND in the germline V gene (reference sequence). The CDR3 loop is CASSTTGGDAEAFF. The CDR3 coding sequence is TGTGCCAGTAGTACGACAGGGGGCGACGCTGAAGCTTTCTTT.

This chain connects TRBV7-6 to TRBJ1-2, with TRBD1 as a possible D gene (5 bases). Germline CDR1 and CDR2: SGHVS and FNYEAQ. This CDR3 comprises 15 residues. V lost 1 base and J 6 bases, leaving 15 bases between the germline ends. The CDR3 DNA is TGTGCCAGCAGCTTAGATTCAGGGAACAGAAATGGCTACACCTTC. It encodes CASSLDSGNRNGYTF.

This sequence joins TRBV2 and TRBJ1-1; 8 bases are a match to TRBD1. CDR3 length: 14 amino acids. The junction had 4 bases not matched to a gene; V was cut back by 4 bases and J by 3 bases. Germline CDR1 is SNHLY and CDR2 is FYNNEI. The CDR3 reads CASSVAGGYTEAFF. Written as DNA, the CDR3 is TGTGCCAGCAGTGTGGCAGGGGGCTACACTGAAGCTTTCTTT.

The chain is built from TRBV25-1 and TRBJ2-2; 7 bases align to TRBD2. The CDR3 is 16 residues long. J lost 1 base, V lost 2 bases, and 4 bases had no gene match. Germline V gives CDR1 MGHDK, CDR2 SYGVNS. CDR3 nucleotides: TGTGCCAGCAGTGAACGACTAGCCGAGAACACCGGGGAGCTGTTTTTT. It yields the protein CASSERLAENTGELFF.

This clone was recorded only once. The V and J genes are TRBV6-1 and TRBJ2-3, with 10 nucleotides matching TRBD2. V dropped 6 bases and J dropped 5; count of bases not matched to a gene: 5. Germline assignment: CDR1 MNHNS and CDR2 SASEGT. CDR3 length: 14 residues. The CDR3 DNA follows: TGTGCCAGCAGACTAGCGGGGAGAGGAGATACGCAGTATTTT. Translated: CASRLAGRGDTQYF.

This rearrangement joins TRBV18 to TRBJ1-4; D is possibly TRBD1 (6 bases). The germline V gene has CDR1 KGHSH and CDR2 LQKENI. The CDR3 covers 14 residues. The V end lost 3 bases, the J end lost 8 bases, and 13 bases lay between the germline ends. The CDR3 is CASSPRGAGEKLFF. CDR3 coding DNA: TGTGCCAGCTCACCCCGGGGGGCCGGCGAAAAACTGTTTTTT.

This chain joins TRBV9 and TRBJ1-6; 7 positions agree with TRBD1. Trimming removed 0 bases from V and 7 bases from J; junction bases left unmatched: 1. CDR3 length equals 14 residues. Per the germline V gene, CDR1 is SGDLS and CDR2 is YYNGEE. The CDR3: CASSVEQGNSPLHF. CDR3 DNA sequence: TGTGCCAGCAGCGTAGAACAGGGGAATTCACCCCTCCACTTT.

CDR3 in amino acids: CASSQSATGGETQYF. As DNA, the CDR3 is TGCGCCAGCAGCCAGTCCGCTACAGGGGGAGAGACCCAGTACTTC. The V gene is TRBV4-3, the J gene TRBJ2-5; 8 bases fit TRBD1. This CDR3 contains 15 residues. V was pared by 3 bases and J by 4 bases, with 7 bases of the junction left unmatched. The V gene's germline CDR1 is LGHNA and CDR2 YSLEER.

The V call is TRBV4-3, the J call TRBJ1-2; D remains ambiguous. This CDR3 has 13 residues. V shed 4 bases and J shed 4 bases, with 10 bases lying between them. The germline V gene has CDR1 LGHNA and CDR2 YSLEER. The CDR3 DNA reads as TGCGCCAGCAGCCCGCAGGCTCGCTATGGCTACACCTTC. Protein: CASSPQARYGYTF.

The sample holds a few counts of this clone. The junction departs from the called germline gene at one end, perhaps through a read error. The V and J genes are TRBV4-3 and TRBJ1-5; D call uncertain. This CDR3 comprises 20 residues. The germline V gene has CDR1 LGHNA and CDR2 YSLEER. In DNA, the CDR3 is TGCGCCAGCAGCCAAGATCGCCCTGGGGTGTTCGGCAGTAGCGATCAGCCCCAGCATTTT. As protein: CASSQDRPGVFGSSDQPQHF.

Note on this clone: A junction boundary mismatches the germline segment, possibly from a read error. The chain couples TRBV2 to TRBJ1-1; maybe TRBD1 (5 bases). The V gene's germline CDR1 is SNHLY and CDR2 FYNNEI. The CDR3 loop spans 14 amino acids. The CDR3 sequence: CASSLLYKDTGAFF. The DNA for the CDR3 is TGTGCCAGCAGTCTCCTCTATAAGGACACTGGAGCTTTCTTT.

This clone was seen a handful of times. The V call is TRBV11-2, the J call TRBJ2-1; D is unresolved. The CDR3 has 12 amino acids. V was cut by 1 base and J by 9 bases, with 7 bases left in between. CDR1 and CDR2 from the germline V gene are SGHAT and FQNNGV. CDR3 nucleotide sequence: TGTGCCAGCAGCTTAGTAGCAATTGAGCAGTTCTTC. Residues: CASSLVAIEQFF. Based on the CDR3 plus reference TRBV11-2 and TRBJ2-1, the full variable domain is EAGVAQSPRYKIIEKRQSVAFWCNPISGHATLYWYQQILGQGPKLLIQFQNNGVVDDSQLPKDRFSAERLKGVDSTLKIQPAKLEDSAVYLCASSLVAIEQFFGPGTRLTVL.

The rearrangement joins TRBV5-1 to TRBJ1-1; no clear D. The V end lost 2 bases, the J end lost 1 base, and 9 bases lay between the germline ends. This CDR3 comprises 14 residues. Germline CDR1 is SGHRS and CDR2 is YFSETQ. The DNA for the CDR3 is TGCGCCAGCAGCTTCCGCGGATCGAACACTGAAGCTTTCTTT. Its protein is CASSFRGSNTEAFF.

The chain uses TRBV9 and TRBJ1-1; tentative D call: TRBD1 (5 bases). The germline V gene has CDR1 SGDLS and CDR2 YYNGEE. The ends were cut back, 0 bases at V and 1 base at J, with 7 bases in the middle. CDR3 length equals 14 residues. The CDR3 coding sequence is TGTGCCAGCAGCGTAGAAACAGGGAACACTGAAGCTTTCTTT. This gives the protein CASSVETGNTEAFF.

The chain has TRBV19 and TRBJ1-1; a weak D match, TRBD1 (5 bases). The CDR3 runs 14 residues. V gave up 3 bases and J gave up 1 base, with 9 bases separating them. Looked up from germline, CDR1 is LNHDA and CDR2 is SQIVND (reference sequence). The CDR3: CASSIGRANTEAFF. CDR3 in DNA: TGTGCCAGTAGTATCGGCAGGGCGAACACTGAAGCTTTCTTT.

The J gene is TRBJ2-7, the V gene TRBV4-2; the match to TRBD2 covers 7 bases. The germline V gene encodes CDR1 LGHNA and CDR2 YNFKEQ. There are 18 residues in the CDR3. Unmatched junction bases numbered 13, after V lost 0 bases and J lost 2 bases. The CDR3 DNA reads TGTGCCAGCAGCCAAGATGAGCGGGGACCAAGGGTCCCCTACGAGCAGTACTTC. Its translation is CASSQDERGPRVPYEQYF.

This chain joins TRBV7-9 and TRBJ1-2, with TRBD1 as a possible D gene (5 bases). V shed 3 bases and J shed 8 bases, with 19 bases lying between them. The CDR3 contains 15 residues. Germline V lookup: CDR1 SEHNR, CDR2 FQNEAQ (reference sequence). The CDR3 region has the DNA TGTGCCAGCAGCTTTCAACTATTTCAGGGAGGCGGCTACACCTTC. Translating gives CASSFQLFQGGGYTF.

The table lists this clone with a count of one. The chain combines TRBV15 with TRBJ2-3, with D possibly TRBD2 on 6 matching bases. Per germline, CDR1 LNHNV and CDR2 YYDKDF (reference sequence). The CDR3 runs to 14 residues. Trimming shortened V by 5 bases and J by 2 bases, and 11 bases separated the two germline ends. The CDR3 reads CATSDRDFTDTQYF. CDR3 DNA sequence: TGTGCCACCAGCGACCGGGACTTCACAGATACGCAGTATTTT.

The chain combines TRBV14 with TRBJ2-5, with TRBD2 identical over 11 bases. The CDR3 extends over 18 amino acids. CDR1 is SGHDN and CDR2 is FVKESK in the germline V gene. The ends lost 4 bases at V and 2 bases at J; junction bases unmatched: 12. CDR3 sequence reads: CASSPHRTSGRLQETQYF. The CDR3, as DNA: TGTGCCAGCAGCCCTCACAGGACTAGCGGGCGACTTCAAGAGACCCAGTACTTC.